Below are 2 T cell receptor beta chains sequenced from a single sample in a study of blood T cell repertoires in COVID-19. Clones were sequenced by immunoSEQ multiplex PCR, and TCRdb holds only the in-frame ones, with some missing. The data contain around 30,000 clones, roughly 77% of them seen just once; the ten biggest clones take up roughly 14%. Sequencing used peripheral blood. Source of these receptors: an elderly man with active or convalescent COVID-19.

This rearrangement joins TRBV6-1 to TRBJ2-2; weak D call: TRBD2 (5 bases). CDR1 MNHNS and CDR2 SASEGT come from the germline V gene. CDR3 size: 16 residues. V lost 4 bases, J lost 4 bases, and 16 bases lay in between. The CDR3 region has the DNA TGTGCCAGCAGTGGATCTAGAGGAGGATCCACCGGGGAGCTGTTTTTT. Protein: CASSGSRGGSTGELFF.

This clone was seen only a few times. This chain uses TRBV21-1 with TRBJ2-7; TRBD1 is the table's D call, not checked against the DNA. TRBV21-1 is a recognized pseudogene. This CDR3 region has 13 residues. The CDR3 sequence: CASSLVSLYEQYF. CDR3 DNA sequence: TGTGCCAGCAGCCTCGTCAGTTTGTACGAGCAGTACTTC.